The sequence of this T cell receptor beta chain was determined in a study of blood T cell repertoires in COVID-19 (dated by TCRdb to about 2020). Broadly, across the study: Samples from collaborators originated in the United States, Italy and Spain and spanned both the acute and convalescent phases of COVID-19. Where available, HLA class I and class II types were taken from metadata supplied by the sample provider and were not determined by assay-based typing. The repertoires were released in a freely available public database intended as a resource for research on the immune response to SARS-CoV-2. Samples were obtained from the ongoing ImmuneRACE study (first 160 participants) and from over a thousand subjects provided by 6 global collaborators. The prospective study material was composed of cDNA or gDNA derived from T cells, B-cell-depleted T cells, or PBMCs. A de-identified subject ID, COVID-19 status, age in years and sex were almost always included in the sample metadata. Subjects who had been exposed to COVID-19, were actively infected with it, or had recovered from it provided the deeply sampled blood TCRbeta repertoires that made up the dataset. Results the study describes overall, beyond this receptor: The quantity of clinical and demographic metadata differed by source and by participant and was supplied without curation.

The collaborating institutions used their own protocols to collect whole blood in K2EDTA tubes. For TCRbeta analysis, collaborator samples were shipped as frozen whole blood, as isolated PBMCs, or as DNA extracted from either sample type. TCRbeta CDR3 regions were amplified from genomic DNA using the immunoSEQ Assay, a bias-controlled multiplex PCR. The original pipeline was this. The number of nucleated cells in each sample was estimated by amplification of reference gene primers within the assay. Sequence reads were collapsed and filtered to measure the absolute abundance of every unique TCRbeta CDR3 rearrangement. For each sample, productive Simpson clonality was calculated as the square root of Simpson's diversity index across productive rearrangements. The table was pulled from immuneACCESS by TCRdb, which kept in-frame rearrangements only. Such tables lose some clones; where checked, under half of the loss comes from unresolved V genes, and the rest has no known cause. Clone size and V and J calls were adopted from that table, with D and trimming inferred from the DNA. Across this sample there are about 120,000 clones, with over 70% seen only once. The top ten clonotypes cover roughly 30% of the sample.

CDR1 and CDR2 were assigned from the germline V gene (reference sequence) as GTSNPN and SVGIG. Here V drops 2 bases and J drops 5 bases, and the junction holds 4 bases not matched to any gene. Spanning cysteine to phenylalanine, the CDR3 consists of 13 amino acids. Solely the CDR3 DNA is kept, with 39 bases framed from the first base. This clone has a single count. The antigen it binds to is not known. Base-call qualities are not available, and no considerably larger clone is one nucleotide away. Here the chain combines TRBV30 and TRBJ2-5, with 8 middle bases fitting TRBD2. The TCR was taken from a woman between 65 and 79 years old with acute or convalescent COVID-19. Sequencing used peripheral blood. The DNA is as follows: TGTGCCTGGAGTTTGGGCGGGAGGGAGACCCAGTACTTC. It translates as CAWSLGGRETQYF.